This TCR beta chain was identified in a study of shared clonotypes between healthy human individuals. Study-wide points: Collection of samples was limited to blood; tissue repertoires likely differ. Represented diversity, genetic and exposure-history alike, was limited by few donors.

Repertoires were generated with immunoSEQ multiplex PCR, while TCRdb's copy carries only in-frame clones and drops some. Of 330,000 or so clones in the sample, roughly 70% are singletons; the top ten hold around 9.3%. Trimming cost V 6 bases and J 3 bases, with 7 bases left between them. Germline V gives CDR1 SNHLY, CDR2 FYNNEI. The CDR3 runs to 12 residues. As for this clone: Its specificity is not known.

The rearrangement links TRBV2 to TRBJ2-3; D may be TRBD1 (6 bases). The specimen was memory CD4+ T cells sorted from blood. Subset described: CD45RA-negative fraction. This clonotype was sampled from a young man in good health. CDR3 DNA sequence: TGTGCCAGCAGAGGGGGTACAGATACGCAGTATTTT. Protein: CASRGGTDTQYF. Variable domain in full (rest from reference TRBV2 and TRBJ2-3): EPEVTQTPSHQVTQMGQEVILRCVPISNHLYFYWYRQILGQKVEFLVSFYNNEISEKSEIFDDQFSVERPDGSNFTLKIRSTKLEDSAMYFCASRGGTDTQYFGPGTRLTVL.